Presented here are 20 T cell receptor beta chains from one specimen sequenced in a study of blood T cell repertoires in COVID-19. Repertoires were generated with immunoSEQ multiplex PCR, while TCRdb's copy carries only in-frame clones and drops some. The sample carries approximately 45,000 clones, 87% recorded once. The source material was peripheral blood. These receptor sequences come from a woman of 80 years or more with COVID-19, enrolled during active disease.

J is TRBJ2-5 and V is TRBV6-5, with D perhaps matching TRBD1 (6 bases). The CDR3 covers 14 residues. Trimming took off 6 bases at V and 5 bases at J, with 16 bases between the two ends. The germline CDR1 and CDR2 sequences are MNHEY and SVGAGI. This chain's CDR3 is CASSLDRLSETQYF. DNA for the CDR3: TGTGCCAGCAGCCTAGACAGGCTCTCGGAGACCCAGTACTTC.

In this sample, this clone turned up once. This sequence joins TRBV6-5 and TRBJ1-1, with 9 bases identical to TRBD1. The V gene end was trimmed by 2 bases and the J gene end by 4 bases; junction bases not matched to a gene: 5. Germline loops: CDR1 MNHEY, CDR2 SVGAGI. This CDR3 is 15 amino acids long. The CDR3 DNA sequence: TGTGCCAGCAGTTACGGGACAGGGCTTGGCACTGAAGCTTTCTTT. It specifies CASSYGTGLGTEAFF.

Concerning this clone itself: The junction and the germline gene differ at one end; a read error may be behind it. The genes are TRBV7-7 and TRBJ2-7, with 7 bases that match TRBD1. The germline V gene encodes CDR1 SSHAT and CDR2 FNYEAQ (reference sequence). The CDR3 loop spans 15 amino acids. The CDR3, as DNA: TGTGCTAGCAGCTTAGGGGACAGCCAGACCTACGAGCAGTACTTC. Protein: CASSLGDSQTYEQYF.

This sequence joins TRBV28 and TRBJ2-7, with D unresolved. Germline CDR1 MDHEN, CDR2 SYDVKM. This CDR3 region has 15 residues. V was pared by 6 bases and J by 7 bases, with 22 bases between. CDR3 sequence: CASSSLALSLREQYF. In DNA form, the CDR3 reads TGTGCCAGCAGCTCCCTGGCCCTGAGCTTGAGGGAGCAGTACTTC.

The V and J genes are TRBV27 and TRBJ1-5, with 10 bases fitting TRBD1. The ends lost 6 bases at V and 1 base at J; junction bases unmatched: 6. The CDR3 contains 16 residues. From germline, CDR1 is MNHEY and CDR2 SMNVEV (reference sequence). CDR3 residues: CASSPLDRGSNQPQHF. The CDR3 DNA sequence: TGTGCCAGCAGCCCCTTGGACAGGGGGAGCAATCAGCCCCAGCATTTT.

The chain links TRBV10-3 to TRBJ2-3, with 7 bases lining up with TRBD1. Trimming took 4 bases from V and 2 from J; bases not matched to a gene: 12. Germline V lookup: CDR1 ENHRY, CDR2 SYGVKD. CDR3 size: 17 residues. The CDR3 DNA is TGTGCCATCAGTGGAACCCAGACAGGGCTACCCACAGATACGCAGTATTTT. Translation gives CAISGTQTGLPTDTQYF.

V gene TRBV7-9 combines with J gene TRBJ2-3; 7 positions match TRBD2. CDR1 SEHNR and CDR2 FQNEAQ come from the germline V gene (reference sequence). This CDR3 comprises 12 residues. V shed 4 bases and J 14 bases; nucleotides not matched to a gene: 9. DNA for the CDR3: TGTGCCAGCAGCTCCTCGGGCGGGAGTGTGTATTTT. Residues: CASSSSGGSVYF. The full variable domain, with the rest looked up from reference TRBV7-9 and TRBJ2-3, is DTGVSQNPRHKITKRGQNVTFRCDPISEHNRLYWYRQTLGQGPEFLTYFQNEAQLEKSRLLSDRFSAERPKGSFSTLEIQRTEQGDSAMYLCASSSSGGSVYFGPGTRLTVL.

This chain links TRBV5-1 with TRBJ2-5; TRBD2 matches 10 bases. The CDR3 is made up of 15 amino acids. From germline, CDR1 is SGHRS and CDR2 YFSETQ. V shed 4 bases and J 4 bases; nucleotides not matched to a gene: 7. Here the CDR3 reads CASSPVSGGVETQYF. For the CDR3, the DNA is TGCGCCAGCAGCCCCGTAAGCGGGGGGGTAGAGACCCAGTACTTC. Using reference TRBV5-1 and TRBJ2-5 for the parts outside the CDR3, the full variable domain is KAGVTQTPRYLIKTRGQQVTLSCSPISGHRSVSWYQQTPGQGLQFLFEYFSETQRNKGNFPGRFSGRQFSNSRSEMNVSTLELGDSALYLCASSPVSGGVETQYFGPGTRLLVL.

V gene TRBV7-2 combines with J gene TRBJ2-1; TRBD2 matches 7 bases. The CDR3 has 17 residues. Germline CDR1 and CDR2: SGHTA and FQGNSA. V trimming: 3 bases; J trimming: 1 base; junction bases outside the gene matches: 9. This CDR3 is CASSFPLAGGSYNEQFF. The CDR3 coding sequence is TGTGCCAGCAGCTTCCCCTTAGCGGGTGGTTCCTACAATGAGCAGTTCTTC.

This chain connects TRBV14 to TRBJ1-1; 8 bases line up with TRBD1. Per germline, CDR1 SGHDN and CDR2 FVKESK. The CDR3 spans 16 residues. V gave up 3 bases and J gave up 5 bases; unmatched junction bases: 11. CDR3 in DNA: TGTGCCAGCAGCCAGCAACCAGGGGGCGCGGATACTGAAGCTTTCTTT. It specifies CASSQQPGGADTEAFF.

V gene TRBV6-4 combines with J gene TRBJ2-3; TRBD2 matches 8 bases. Unmatched junction bases numbered 11, after V lost 10 bases and J lost 2 bases. The CDR3 covers 15 residues. Germline V gene lookup returns CDR1 MRHNA and CDR2 SNTAGT. The CDR3 is CATSTSGGATDTQYF. CDR3 in DNA: TGTGCCACAAGCACCAGCGGGGGAGCCACAGATACGCAGTATTTT.

V usage is TRBV19 and J usage is TRBJ2-5, with 7 bases that match TRBD2. With V trimmed by 6 bases and J by 4 bases, 17 bases remained unmatched. CDR1 is LNHDA, CDR2 SQIVND, per germline (reference sequence). The CDR3 loop spans 17 amino acids. The CDR3 DNA follows: TGTGCCAGTAGCCGAACTAACCGCGGGGGACGGCGAGAGACCCAGTACTTC. It yields the protein CASSRTNRGGRRETQYF.

For this clone: One junction end does not reproduce the germline sequence, and a read error may be involved. The V and J genes are TRBV7-7 and TRBJ2-2; D is uncertain. Germline-derived CDR1 and CDR2 are SSHAT and FNYEAQ (reference sequence). This CDR3 is built from 14 residues. DNA of the CDR3: TGTGCTAGCAGCTTAGTTAGGAACACCGGGGAGCTGTTTTTT. Its translation: CASSLVRNTGELFF.

The chain joins TRBV19 to TRBJ1-5; TRBD1 might be the D (6 bases). The CDR3 is 17 amino acids. Germline V gene sequence: CDR1 LNHDA, CDR2 SQIVND (reference sequence). V gave up 3 bases and J gave up 4 bases, with 19 bases separating them. This CDR3 is CASSIEGGGGSNQPQHF. The CDR3 DNA reads as TGTGCCAGTAGTATTGAGGGGGGAGGGGGAAGTAATCAGCCCCAGCATTTT. Full variable domain (remainder filled in from reference TRBV19 and TRBJ1-5): DGGITQSPKYLFRKEGQNVTLSCEQNLNHDAMYWYRQDPGQGLRLIYYSQIVNDFQKGDIAEGYSVSREKKESFPLTVTSAQKNPTAFYLCASSIEGGGGSNQPQHFGDGTRLSIL.

The rearrangement joins TRBV19 to TRBJ1-1; TRBD1 is a possible D gene (5 bases). Per the germline V gene, CDR1 is LNHDA and CDR2 is SQIVND (reference sequence). The CDR3 contains 13 residues. V lost 4 bases, J lost 4 bases, and 10 bases lay in between. CDR3 sequence (DNA): TGTGCCAGTAGTAAGCGGGGGGGCACTGAAGCTTTCTTT. It codes for CASSKRGGTEAFF.

The rearrangement uses TRBV27 and TRBJ2-2, with D perhaps TRBD1 (6 bases). Germline lookup yields CDR1 MNHEY and CDR2 SMNVEV (reference sequence). There are 14 residues in the CDR3. Trimming pared 7 bases from V and 1 base from J, leaving 10 bases between. This CDR3 reads CASTWGLNTGELFF. Written as DNA, the CDR3 is TGTGCCAGCACCTGGGGGCTGAACACCGGGGAGCTGTTTTTT.

This chain links TRBV5-4 with TRBJ2-5; TRBD1 matches 10 bases. There are 14 residues in the CDR3. CDR1 and CDR2 from the germline V gene are SGHNT and YYREEE (reference sequence). With V trimmed by 5 bases and J by 5 bases, 6 bases remained unmatched. CDR3 protein: CASSWDRGWETQYF. As DNA, the CDR3 is TGTGCCAGCAGTTGGGACAGGGGTTGGGAGACCCAGTACTTC.

The chain recombines TRBV5-6 with TRBJ1-2, with TRBD1 as a possible D gene (5 bases). This CDR3 spans 15 amino acids. Germline CDR1 reads SGHDT; CDR2 reads YYEEEE. V was shortened by 0 bases and J by 3 bases, with 12 bases between the two germline ends. The CDR3 reads CASSLVPRADYGYTF. CDR3 bases: TGTGCCAGCAGCTTGGTCCCCAGGGCGGACTATGGCTACACCTTC.

This sequence joins TRBV6-1 and TRBJ1-3; 11 nucleotides match TRBD1. This CDR3 spans 15 amino acids. The junction had 4 bases not matched to a gene; V was cut back by 2 bases and J by 7 bases. Germline V gene lookup returns CDR1 MNHNS and CDR2 SASEGT. CDR3 nucleotide sequence: TGTGCCAGCAGTGAACCGGGACAGGGGGGGAACACCATATATTTT. The encoded protein is CASSEPGQGGNTIYF.

The chain joins TRBV18 to TRBJ1-1; TRBD1 might be the D (6 bases). The V gene lost 4 bases and the J gene lost 1 base, with 13 bases spanning the gap. CDR1 is KGHSH, CDR2 LQKENI, per germline. The CDR3 contains 15 residues. For the CDR3, the DNA is TGTGCCAGCTCACGAGGGGGGGTTGGGAACACTGAAGCTTTCTTT. Its translation: CASSRGGVGNTEAFF.